Reported below is one T cell receptor beta chain. This sample is part of a study of blood T cell repertoires in COVID-19. Produced via immunoSEQ multiplex PCR; TCRdb's table is partial and in-frame only. Found here are 250,000 to 350,000 clones, roughly 87% of them singletons; the top ten hold around 5.9%. V was pared by 9 bases and J by 2 bases, with 10 bases between. The CDR3 extends over 12 amino acids. Enrollees, roughly 18 to 95 years old, lived in about two dozen US areas. The clonotype comes from a woman in her twenties or thirties who had recovered from COVID-19. Sequencing was performed on PBMCs or T cells enriched from blood (not recorded which). The chain joins TRBV12-3 or TRBV12-4 to TRBJ1-1; D gene uncertain. For the CDR3, the DNA is TGTGCCAGTAAAGGACTCAACACTGAAGCTTTCTTT. Translation: CASKGLNTEAFF.